This TCR beta chain was observed in a study of blood T cells in healthy people across ages. The use of a sample-barcoded 5' primer and a J-beta primer mix characterized a second PCR of about 6 to 12 cycles. Each CDR3 protein is one row after TCRdb ran MiXCR on the 5' RACE reads. The table has around 780,000 distinct CDR3 sequences, around 50% seen once. This clonotype was seen more than once but under ten times. The CDR3 spans 15 residues. The V segment lost 3 bases and the J segment 5 bases; nucleotides outside the gene matches: 9. Caucasian individuals from Russia who were healthy and aged roughly 6 to 95 acted as donors. Samples each had at least 5.5 micrograms of total RNA extracted.

The sample consisted of blood. The gene calls are TRBV12-3 or TRBV12-4 and TRBJ2-7; 8 positions agree with TRBD1. The origin of this receptor is a man between 35 and 55 years old in good health. The CDR3: CASSLTGTGRHEQYF. The CDR3 nucleotides read TGTGCCAGCAGTTTGACCGGGACAGGCAGGCACGAGCAGTACTTC.